This TCR beta chain was documented in a study of post-analysis software for immune sequencing data. Looked up from germline, CDR1 is SQVTM and CDR2 is ANQGSEA. The CDR3 runs to 14 residues. In this sample, this clonotype turned up a few times. Its antigen is unidentified. Whole-study results and caveats: Normalized Chao1 diversity in multiple sclerosis patients fell significantly below that of controls. Patients carried several TRBV segments more frequently than controls did, and TRBV5-6, TRBV5-1 and TRBV20-1 were among them.

Unique molecular identifiers were built into the TCR beta cDNA libraries. Using its own MiXCR run on the PCR reads, TCRdb lists one record per CDR3 protein. The data contain 450,000 to 650,000 distinct CDR3 sequences, around 47% of them singletons. The chain carries TRBV29-1 and TRBJ2-4; 9 nucleotides agree with TRBD2. The DNA matches TRBJ2-5 better at its end, which makes the J call doubtful. This TCR was recovered from a girl between 10 and 17 years old with multiple sclerosis. Material for sequencing was blood. In nucleotides, the CDR3 is TGCAGCGTTGATGCTAGCGGGATCTTGCAGACCCAGTACTTC. It encodes CSVDASGILQTQYF.